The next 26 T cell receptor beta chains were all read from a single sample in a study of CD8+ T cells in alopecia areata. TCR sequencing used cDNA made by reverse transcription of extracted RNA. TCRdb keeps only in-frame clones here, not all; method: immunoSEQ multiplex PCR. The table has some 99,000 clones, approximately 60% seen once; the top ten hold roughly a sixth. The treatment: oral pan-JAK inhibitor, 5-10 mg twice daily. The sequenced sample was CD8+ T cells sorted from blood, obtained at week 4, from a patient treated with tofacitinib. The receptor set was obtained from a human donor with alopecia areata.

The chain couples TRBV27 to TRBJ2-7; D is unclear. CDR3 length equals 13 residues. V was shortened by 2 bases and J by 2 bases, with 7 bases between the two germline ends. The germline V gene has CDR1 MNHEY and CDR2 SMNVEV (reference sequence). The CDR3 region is CASSLTAAYEQYF. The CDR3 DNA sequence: TGTGCCAGCAGTTTAACAGCCGCCTACGAGCAGTACTTC.

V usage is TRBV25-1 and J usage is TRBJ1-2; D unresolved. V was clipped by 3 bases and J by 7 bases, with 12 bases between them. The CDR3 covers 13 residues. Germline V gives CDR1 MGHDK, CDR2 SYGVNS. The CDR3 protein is CASSDYSGRGYTF. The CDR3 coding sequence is TGTGCCAGCAGTGACTACTCAGGACGTGGCTACACCTTC.

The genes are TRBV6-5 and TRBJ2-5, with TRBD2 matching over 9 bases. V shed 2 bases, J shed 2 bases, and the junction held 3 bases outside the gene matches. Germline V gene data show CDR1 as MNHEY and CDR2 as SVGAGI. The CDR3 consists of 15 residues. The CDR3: CASSYTTSGQETQYF. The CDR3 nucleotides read TGTGCCAGCAGTTACACGACTAGCGGACAAGAGACCCAGTACTTC.

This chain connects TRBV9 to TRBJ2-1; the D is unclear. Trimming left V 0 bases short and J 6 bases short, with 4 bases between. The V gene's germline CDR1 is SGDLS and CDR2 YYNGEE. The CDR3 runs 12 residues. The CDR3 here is CASSVDRNEQFF. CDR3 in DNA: TGTGCCAGCAGCGTAGACCGCAATGAGCAGTTCTTC.

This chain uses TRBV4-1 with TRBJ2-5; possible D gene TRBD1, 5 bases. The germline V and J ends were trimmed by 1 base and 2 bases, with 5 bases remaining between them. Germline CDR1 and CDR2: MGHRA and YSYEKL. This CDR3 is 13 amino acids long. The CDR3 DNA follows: TGCGCCAGCAGCCAAGGGACACAAGAGACCCAGTACTTC. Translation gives CASSQGTQETQYF.

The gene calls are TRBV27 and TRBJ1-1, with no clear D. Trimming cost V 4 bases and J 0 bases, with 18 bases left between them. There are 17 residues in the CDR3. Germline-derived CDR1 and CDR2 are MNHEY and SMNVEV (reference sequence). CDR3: CASSSLGLRQMNTEAFF. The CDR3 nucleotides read TGTGCCAGCAGTTCCCTTGGTCTCCGTCAGATGAACACTGAAGCTTTCTTT.

CDR3 nucleotide sequence: TGTGCCAGCCAAGGGAATCTAGCGGGAGACGGGTTGGAAGAGACCCAGTACTTC. As protein: CASQGNLAGDGLEETQYF. The chain recombines TRBV5-6 with TRBJ2-5; TRBD2 agrees at 10 bases. The CDR3 covers 18 residues. The germline gives CDR1 SGHDT, CDR2 YYEEEE. J gave up 3 bases and V 7 bases, and 18 bases lay outside the gene matches.

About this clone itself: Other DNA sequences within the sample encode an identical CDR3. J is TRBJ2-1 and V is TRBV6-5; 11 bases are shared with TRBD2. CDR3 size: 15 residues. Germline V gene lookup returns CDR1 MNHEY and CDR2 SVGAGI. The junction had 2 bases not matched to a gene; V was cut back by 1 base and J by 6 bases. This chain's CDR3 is CASSYYLAGGNEQFF. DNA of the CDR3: TGTGCCAGCAGTTACTACCTAGCGGGGGGCAATGAGCAGTTCTTC.

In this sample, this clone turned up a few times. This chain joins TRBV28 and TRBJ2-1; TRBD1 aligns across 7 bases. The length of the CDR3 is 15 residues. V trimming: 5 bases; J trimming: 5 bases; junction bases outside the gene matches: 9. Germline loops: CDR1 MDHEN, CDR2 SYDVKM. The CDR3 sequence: CASSATGDSDNEQFF. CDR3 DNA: TGTGCCAGCAGTGCTACCGGGGACAGCGACAATGAGCAGTTCTTC.

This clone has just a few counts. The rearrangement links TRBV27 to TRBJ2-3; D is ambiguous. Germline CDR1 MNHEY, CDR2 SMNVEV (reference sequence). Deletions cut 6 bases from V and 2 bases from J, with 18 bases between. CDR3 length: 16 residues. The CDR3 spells CASRNTANNPTDTQYF. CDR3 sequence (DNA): TGTGCCAGCAGAAATACCGCCAACAACCCCACAGATACGCAGTATTTT.

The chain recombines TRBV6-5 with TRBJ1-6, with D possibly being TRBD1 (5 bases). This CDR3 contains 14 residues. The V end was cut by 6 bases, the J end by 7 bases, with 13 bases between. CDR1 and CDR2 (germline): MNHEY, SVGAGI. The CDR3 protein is CASSYQGDNSPLHF. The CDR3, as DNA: TGTGCCAGCAGCTACCAGGGCGACAATTCACCCCTCCACTTT.

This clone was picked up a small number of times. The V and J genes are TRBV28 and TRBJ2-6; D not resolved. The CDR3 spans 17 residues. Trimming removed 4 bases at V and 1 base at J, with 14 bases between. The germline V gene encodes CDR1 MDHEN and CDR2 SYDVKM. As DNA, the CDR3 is TGTGCCAGCAGTTCCCACCCGTTGGGGTCTGGGGCCAACGTCCTGACTTTC. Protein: CASSSHPLGSGANVLTF.

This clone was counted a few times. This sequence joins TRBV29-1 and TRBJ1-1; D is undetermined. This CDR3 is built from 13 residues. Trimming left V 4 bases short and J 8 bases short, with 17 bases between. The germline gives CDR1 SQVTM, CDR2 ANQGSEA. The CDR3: CSVVARDRVEAFF. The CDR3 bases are TGCAGCGTTGTGGCTAGGGATCGTGTGGAAGCTTTCTTT.

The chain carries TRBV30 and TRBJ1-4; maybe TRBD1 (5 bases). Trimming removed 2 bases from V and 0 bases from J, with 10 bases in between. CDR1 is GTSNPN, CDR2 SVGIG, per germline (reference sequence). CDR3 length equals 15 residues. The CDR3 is CAWSTDSATNEKLFF. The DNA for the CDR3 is TGTGCCTGGAGTACTGACAGTGCAACTAATGAAAAACTGTTTTTT.

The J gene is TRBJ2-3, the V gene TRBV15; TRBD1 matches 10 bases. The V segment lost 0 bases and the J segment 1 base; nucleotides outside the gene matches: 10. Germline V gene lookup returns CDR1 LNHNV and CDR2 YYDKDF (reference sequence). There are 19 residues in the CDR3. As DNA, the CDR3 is TGTGCCACCAGCAGAGATCTAAATCCAGGGACAGGGGGCACAGATACGCAGTATTTT. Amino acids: CATSRDLNPGTGGTDTQYF.

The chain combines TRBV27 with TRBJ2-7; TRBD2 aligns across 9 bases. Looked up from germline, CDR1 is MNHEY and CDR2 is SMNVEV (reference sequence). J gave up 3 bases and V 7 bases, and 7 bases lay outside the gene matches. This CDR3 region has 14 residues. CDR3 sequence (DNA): TGTGCCAGCAAAATAGGAGCGGGAGGCTACGAGCAGTACTTC. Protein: CASKIGAGGYEQYF.

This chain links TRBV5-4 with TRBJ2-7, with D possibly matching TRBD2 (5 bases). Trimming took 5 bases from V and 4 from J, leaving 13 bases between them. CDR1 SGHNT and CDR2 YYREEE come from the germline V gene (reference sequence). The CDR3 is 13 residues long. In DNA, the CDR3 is TGTGCCAGCAGTCTGGACTCGGAGTACGAGCAGTACTTC. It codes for CASSLDSEYEQYF.

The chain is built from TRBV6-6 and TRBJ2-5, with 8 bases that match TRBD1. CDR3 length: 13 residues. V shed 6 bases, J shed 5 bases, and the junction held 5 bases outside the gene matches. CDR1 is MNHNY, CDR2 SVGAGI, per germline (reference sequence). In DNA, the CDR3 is TGTGCCAGCAGGCGGACAGGGTGGGAGACCCAGTACTTC. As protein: CASRRTGWETQYF.

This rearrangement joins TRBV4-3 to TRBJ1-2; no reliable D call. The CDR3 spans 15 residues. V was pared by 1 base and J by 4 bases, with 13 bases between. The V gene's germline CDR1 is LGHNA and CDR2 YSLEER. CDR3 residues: CASSQGRAGGYGYTF. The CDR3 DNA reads TGCGCCAGCAGCCAAGGGCGGGCCGGTGGCTATGGCTACACCTTC.

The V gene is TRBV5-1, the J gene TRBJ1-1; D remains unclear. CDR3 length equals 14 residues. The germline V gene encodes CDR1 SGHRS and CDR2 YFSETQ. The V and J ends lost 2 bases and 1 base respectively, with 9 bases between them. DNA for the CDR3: TGCGCCAGCAGCTTTCGGCAGACGAACACTGAAGCTTTCTTT. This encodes CASSFRQTNTEAFF.

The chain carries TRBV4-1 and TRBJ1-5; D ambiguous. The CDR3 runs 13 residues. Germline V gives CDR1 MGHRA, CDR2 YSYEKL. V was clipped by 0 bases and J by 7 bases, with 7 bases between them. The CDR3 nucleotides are TGCGCCAGCAGCCAAGAAGGCCGGCAGCCCCAGCATTTT. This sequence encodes CASSQEGRQPQHF.

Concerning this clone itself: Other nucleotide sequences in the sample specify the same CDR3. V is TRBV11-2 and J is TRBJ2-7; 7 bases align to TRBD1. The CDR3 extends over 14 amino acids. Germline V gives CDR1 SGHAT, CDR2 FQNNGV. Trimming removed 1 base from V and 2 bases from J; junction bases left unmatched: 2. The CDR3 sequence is CASSLAGQPYEQYF. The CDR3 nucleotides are TGTGCCAGCAGCTTAGCGGGACAGCCCTACGAGCAGTACTTC.

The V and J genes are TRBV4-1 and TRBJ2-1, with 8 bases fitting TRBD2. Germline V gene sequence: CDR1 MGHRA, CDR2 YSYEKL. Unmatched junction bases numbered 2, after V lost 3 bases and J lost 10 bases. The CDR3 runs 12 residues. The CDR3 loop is CASSQSGGEQFF. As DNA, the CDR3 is TGCGCCAGCAGCCAGAGCGGGGGCGAGCAGTTCTTC.

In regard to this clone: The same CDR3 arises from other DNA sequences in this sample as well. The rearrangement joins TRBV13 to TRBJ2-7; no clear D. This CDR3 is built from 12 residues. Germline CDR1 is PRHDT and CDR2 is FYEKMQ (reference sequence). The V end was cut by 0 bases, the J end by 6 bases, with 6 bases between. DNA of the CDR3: TGTGCCAGCAGCTTAGGCGTTTCCGAGCAGTACTTC. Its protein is CASSLGVSEQYF. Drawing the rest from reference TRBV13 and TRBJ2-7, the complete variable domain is AAGVIQSPRHLIKEKRETATLKCYPIPRHDTVYWYQQGPGQDPQFLISFYEKMQSDKGSIPDRFSAQQFSDYHSELNMSSLELGDSALYFCASSLGVSEQYFGPGTRLTVT.

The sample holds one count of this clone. CDR3 nucleotides: TGTGCCAGCAGCACACCGGGACAAAGAACACTGAGAGCTTTCTTT. Translation gives CASSTPGQRTLRAFF. This chain connects TRBV7-9 to TRBJ1-1; D is possibly TRBD1 (6 bases). Germline V gene sequence: CDR1 SEHNR, CDR2 FQNEAQ (reference sequence). V was shortened by 5 bases and J by 10 bases, with 23 bases between the two germline ends. This CDR3 spans 15 amino acids.

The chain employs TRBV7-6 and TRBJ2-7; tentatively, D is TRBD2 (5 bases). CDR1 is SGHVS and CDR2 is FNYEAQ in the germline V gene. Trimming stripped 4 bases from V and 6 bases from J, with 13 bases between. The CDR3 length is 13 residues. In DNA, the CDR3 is TGTGCCAGCAGCTCCCTCGAGGGCGGCGAGCAGTACTTC. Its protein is CASSSLEGGEQYF.